The entry below gives a single T cell receptor beta chain sequence along with its context. The sample comes from a study of human T cells and chemical hapten exposure. Whole-study context: It was small differences in pooled library volume that mainly caused per-sample TCR yields to vary.

This CDR3 has 15 amino acids. Germline CDR1 DFQATT, CDR2 SNEGSKA (reference sequence). The junction had 14 bases not matched to a gene; V was cut back by 6 bases and J by 6 bases. Time point given: patch test 3, about 24 weeks after DPC sensitization. Sample treatment: therapeutic diphenylcyclopropenone sensitization with weekly scalp DPC. The library tagged each cDNA molecule with unique molecular identifiers. TCRdb itself ran the RACE reads through MiXCR, one entry per CDR3 protein. Of about 89,000 distinct CDR3 sequences detected, 10% to 15% appear once; the ten largest clones hold around 5.8%. This specimen was whole blood, taken in connection with sensitization to the hapten diphenylcyclopropenone (DPC). The sequence derives from a woman aged 45-60 years with alopecia areata. Some clones in this sample may be carry-over from other donors' samples. The rearrangement joins TRBV20-1 to TRBJ2-3; 8 bases match TRBD2. CDR3 DNA: TGCAGTGCCAGCCAAAGCGGGAGAATGGCGGATACGCAGTATTTT. It yields the protein CSASQSGRMADTQYF.